Below are 23 T cell receptor beta chains sequenced from a single sample in a study of cytomegalovirus exposure and HLA in healthy donors (dated by TCRdb to about 2017). The library was made by the immunoSEQ multiplex PCR assay. Entries here come from immuneACCESS through TCRdb and include only in-frame sequences with V and J called. Some clones fail to appear in such tables; in the studies checked, an unresolved V gene covers under half of the shortfall, and the cause of the remainder is unknown. The sample records about 180,000 clones, 85% to 90% of which are singletons. More than 1.3% of the sample goes to the ten largest clones. Sequenced material: PBMCs. The receptors derive from a young woman in good health and CMV-seronegative.

This chain's CDR3 is CASSLGQGGYGYTF. CDR3 in DNA: TGCGCCAGCAGCTTGGGGCAGGGAGGCTATGGCTACACCTTC. The chain links TRBV5-1 to TRBJ1-2, with D possibly being TRBD1 (5 bases). Trimming cost V 0 bases and J 4 bases, with 10 bases left between them. The CDR3 is 14 residues long. The germline CDR1 and CDR2 sequences are SGHRS and YFSETQ.

This clone was seen a few times. The rearrangement uses TRBV6-5 and TRBJ1-4; weak D call: TRBD1 (5 bases). V was shortened by 7 bases and J by 14 bases, with 14 bases between the two germline ends. The CDR3 runs 11 residues. Germline values: CDR1 MNHEY, CDR2 SVGAGI. The chain's CDR3 is CASIFQGRLFF. For the CDR3, the DNA is TGTGCCAGCATTTTCCAGGGCCGTCTGTTTTTT.

This rearrangement joins TRBV7-9 to TRBJ2-7; 7 bases fit TRBD1. Germline V gene data show CDR1 as SEHNR and CDR2 as FQNEAQ (reference sequence). The CDR3 spans 15 residues. V lost 5 bases and J lost 1; bases outside the gene matches: 8. This CDR3 reads CASSTTNRGSYEQYF. The CDR3 region has the DNA TGTGCCAGCAGCACAACGAACAGGGGTTCCTACGAGCAGTACTTC.

This clone was seen just once. J is TRBJ2-3 and V is TRBV4-1, with 9 bases that match TRBD1. Germline CDR1 is MGHRA and CDR2 is YSYEKL. Trimming cost V 3 bases and J 6 bases; bases outside gene matches: 16. This CDR3 has 18 amino acids. The CDR3 region has the DNA TGCGCCAGCAGCCAGGATTCACAGGGGGCGGGGGTCTGGGATACGCAGTATTTT. Translation: CASSQDSQGAGVWDTQYF.

This rearrangement joins TRBV4-1 to TRBJ2-1; 10 bases fit TRBD2. CDR3 length: 17 amino acids. CDR1 is MGHRA and CDR2 is YSYEKL in the germline V gene. The junction had 5 bases not matched to a gene; V was cut back by 0 bases and J by 3 bases. CDR3 nucleotides: TGCGCCAGCAGCCAAGATCCCACTAGCGGGGTCTACAATGAGCAGTTCTTC. Protein product: CASSQDPTSGVYNEQFF.

This clone was detected once. The J gene is TRBJ1-1, the V gene TRBV30; tentative D call: TRBD1 (5 bases). The V end was cut by 0 bases, the J end by 1 base, with 12 bases between. Per the germline V gene, CDR1 is GTSNPN and CDR2 is SVGIG (reference sequence). The CDR3 extends over 15 amino acids. The CDR3 reads CAWSVSRTPNTEAFF. CDR3 nucleotide sequence: TGTGCCTGGAGTGTATCCAGGACACCGAACACTGAAGCTTTCTTT.

The chain links TRBV6-5 to TRBJ1-2; D may be TRBD1 (6 bases). From germline, CDR1 is MNHEY and CDR2 SVGAGI. The length of the CDR3 is 13 residues. V was trimmed by 6 bases and J by 7 bases, leaving 15 bases between them. CDR3 sequence (DNA): TGTGCCAGCAGACAGGGAAAAAACAGTGGCTACACCTTC. Translation gives CASRQGKNSGYTF.

This clone has only a few counts. V is TRBV5-1 and J is TRBJ2-7; D gene ambiguous. Trimming took off 0 bases at V and 2 bases at J, with 9 bases between the two ends. Germline V CDR1 and CDR2: SGHRS, YFSETQ. CDR3 size: 14 residues. In DNA form, the CDR3 reads TGCGCCAGCAGCTTGGACGGAGCCGCCTACGAGCAGTACTTC. Encoded protein: CASSLDGAAYEQYF. Variable domain in full (rest from reference TRBV5-1 and TRBJ2-7): KAGVTQTPRYLIKTRGQQVTLSCSPISGHRSVSWYQQTPGQGLQFLFEYFSETQRNKGNFPGRFSGRQFSNSRSEMNVSTLELGDSALYLCASSLDGAAYEQYFGPGTRLTVT.

The chain links TRBV2 to TRBJ2-3; 7 bases are a match to TRBD2. Germline V gene sequence: CDR1 SNHLY, CDR2 FYNNEI. Losses at the gene ends were 6 bases for V and 0 bases for J; bases not matched to a gene: 6. The CDR3 has 15 residues. The CDR3 DNA follows: TGTGCCAGCAGCGACCGGGGGGTTAGCACAGATACGCAGTATTTT. Amino acid sequence: CASSDRGVSTDTQYF.

V usage is TRBV5-1 and J usage is TRBJ2-4; 8 nucleotides align to TRBD1. There are 15 residues in the CDR3. CDR1 is SGHRS, CDR2 YFSETQ, per germline. V gave up 4 bases and J gave up 3 bases; unmatched junction bases: 6. This CDR3 reads CASSPRQGNKNIQYF. As DNA, the CDR3 is TGCGCCAGCAGCCCAAGACAGGGGAACAAAAACATTCAGTACTTC. Using reference TRBV5-1 and TRBJ2-4 for the parts outside the CDR3, the full variable domain is KAGVTQTPRYLIKTRGQQVTLSCSPISGHRSVSWYQQTPGQGLQFLFEYFSETQRNKGNFPGRFSGRQFSNSRSEMNVSTLELGDSALYLCASSPRQGNKNIQYFGAGTRLSVL.

The chain couples TRBV2 to TRBJ1-6; 7 bases agree with TRBD1. Looked up from germline, CDR1 is SNHLY and CDR2 is FYNNEI. The CDR3 runs to 15 residues. Trimming cost V 6 bases and J 8 bases; bases outside gene matches: 10. The CDR3 DNA reads TGTGCCAGCAGGCCGACGACAGGGACGGATTCACCCCTCCACTTT. Translating it yields CASRPTTGTDSPLHF.

The chain has TRBV4-1 and TRBJ1-1; 10 bases map to TRBD1. Germline CDR1 MGHRA, CDR2 YSYEKL. The J segment lost 7 bases and the V segment lost 3 bases, leaving 8 bases of the junction unmatched. The CDR3 sequence is 15 residues long. The CDR3 DNA follows: TGCGCCAGCAGCCATCCGGGGACAGGGGAAGTTGAAGCTTTCTTT. Translation gives CASSHPGTGEVEAFF.

This chain connects TRBV4-1 to TRBJ1-1; a weak D match, TRBD1 (6 bases). CDR3 length: 14 amino acids. Trimming removed 3 bases from V and 0 bases from J, with 8 bases in between. Per the germline V gene, CDR1 is MGHRA and CDR2 is YSYEKL. This CDR3 is CASSQGTMNTEAFF. DNA for the CDR3: TGCGCCAGCAGCCAGGGGACAATGAACACTGAAGCTTTCTTT.

The chain recombines TRBV4-1 with TRBJ2-7; D is uncertain. The CDR3 has 15 residues. V was shortened by 1 base and J by 0 bases, with 10 bases between the two germline ends. In germline, CDR1 is MGHRA, CDR2 YSYEKL. DNA of the CDR3: TGCGCCAGCAGCCAAGCCACAAGTATCTCCTACGAGCAGTACTTC. As protein: CASSQATSISYEQYF.

The count of this clone is one. This chain links TRBV5-1 with TRBJ2-5; 9 bases agree with TRBD1. Trimming removed 3 bases from V and 3 bases from J; junction bases left unmatched: 3. Germline V lookup: CDR1 SGHRS, CDR2 YFSETQ. The CDR3 covers 14 residues. The CDR3 sequence: CASSSGQGKETQYF. The CDR3 DNA is TGCGCCAGCAGCTCGGGACAGGGTAAAGAGACCCAGTACTTC.

This clone has only a few counts. The chain has TRBV27 and TRBJ1-6; 8 bases are shared with TRBD1. Germline CDR1 reads MNHEY; CDR2 reads SMNVEV (reference sequence). This CDR3 comprises 14 residues. The ends lost 6 bases at V and 12 bases at J; junction bases unmatched: 10. The CDR3 sequence: CASSPGQGSKPLHF. CDR3 sequence (DNA): TGTGCCAGCAGCCCTGGACAGGGCTCTAAACCCCTCCACTTT.

The V and J genes are TRBV5-4 and TRBJ2-3; 8 nucleotides line up with TRBD1. Germline assignment: CDR1 SGHNT and CDR2 YYREEE (reference sequence). With V trimmed by 2 bases and J by 5 bases, 4 bases remained unmatched. The CDR3 runs to 14 residues. The CDR3 coding sequence is TGTGCCAGCAGCTTCCAGGGGGCGGGAGATACGCAGTATTTT. It translates to CASSFQGAGDTQYF.

In DNA form, the CDR3 reads TGTGCCAGTAGTCCTCCTTCCGTCCAGACCCAGCATTTT. This encodes CASSPPSVQTQHF. The chain has TRBV19 and TRBJ1-5; D uncertain. Germline V lookup: CDR1 LNHDA, CDR2 SQIVND (reference sequence). V was shortened by 5 bases and J by 11 bases, with 16 bases between the two germline ends. The CDR3 is 13 residues long.

The chain is built from TRBV5-5 and TRBJ2-7; 11 bases are a match to TRBD2. This CDR3 region has 14 residues. Trimming took 2 bases from V and 5 from J; bases not matched to a gene: 3. Germline CDR1 is SGHKS and CDR2 is YYEKEE (reference sequence). CDR3 coding DNA: TGTGCCAGCAGCTTACCGGGACTAGCGGACGAGCAGTACTTC. It yields the protein CASSLPGLADEQYF.

V gene TRBV27 combines with J gene TRBJ2-1; 9 positions agree with TRBD2. With V trimmed by 1 base and J by 3 bases, 10 bases remained unmatched. CDR1 and CDR2 from the germline V gene are MNHEY and SMNVEV (reference sequence). This CDR3 comprises 18 residues. CDR3 sequence: CASSLLGGAGGIYNEQFF. The CDR3 bases are TGTGCCAGCAGTTTATTGGGCGGAGCGGGGGGTATCTACAATGAGCAGTTCTTC.

This chain uses TRBV28 with TRBJ1-5; D remains unclear. The CDR3 length is 21 residues. V lost 5 bases to trimming and J lost 0 bases, with 29 bases between them. Germline V gives CDR1 MDHEN, CDR2 SYDVKM. For the CDR3, the DNA is TGTGCCAGCAGTCTCCTCTACCCCCGCGGTCCGGGGAAATATAGCAATCAGCCCCAGCATTTT. Protein sequence: CASSLLYPRGPGKYSNQPQHF.

The V and J genes are TRBV14 and TRBJ1-6; maybe TRBD1 (5 bases). V was trimmed by 1 base and J by 0 bases, leaving 13 bases between them. The CDR3 has 18 residues. Germline V gene sequence: CDR1 SGHDN, CDR2 FVKESK. The CDR3 nucleotides read TGTGCCAGCAGCCAAGTTGGAGGGGCCGGCTCCTATAATTCACCCCTCCACTTT. Residues: CASSQVGGAGSYNSPLHF.

The chain couples TRBV14 to TRBJ1-2; TRBD1 is a possible D gene (5 bases). Germline lookup yields CDR1 SGHDN and CDR2 FVKESK. The CDR3 has 13 amino acids. The V and J ends lost 4 bases and 8 bases respectively, with 14 bases between them. CDR3 sequence (DNA): TGTGCCAGCAGCCCGACAGTCCCTACCGGCTACACCTTC. It translates to CASSPTVPTGYTF. The entire variable domain, with the rest obtained from reference TRBV14 and TRBJ1-2, is as follows: EAGVTQFPSHSVIEKGQTVTLRCDPISGHDNLYWYRRVMGKEIKFLLHFVKESKQDESGMPNNRFLAERTGGTYSTLKVQPAELEDSGVYFCASSPTVPTGYTFGSGTRLTVV.